The clone carrying this TCR beta chain was picked up many times. Antigen unknown. The CDR3 length is 16 residues. V gave up 5 bases and J gave up 6 bases, with 17 bases separating them. The V gene's germline CDR1 is SEHNR and CDR2 FQNEAQ (reference sequence). This sample is part of a study of glioma-infiltrating T cells. Study findings and constraints: CDR3 overlap between tissue and blood was very small.

Amplification of TCR alpha and beta CDR3 regions from RNA used iRepertoire nested multiplex PCR. Each CDR3 protein is one row after TCRdb ran MiXCR on the multiplex PCR reads. This sample has tens of thousands of distinct CDR3 sequences, with 35% to 45% found just once. What was sequenced was glioma tissue, nonneoplastic brain tissue, or PBMCs (not recorded which). The chain uses TRBV7-9 and TRBJ2-6; D remains unclear. This receptor was obtained from a human donor with low-grade glioma or glioblastoma, undergoing nonglioma brain surgery, or in good health (not recorded which). The CDR3 DNA follows: TGTGCCAGCAGCACTCCTCGGAACAATGAGGCCAACGTCCTGACTTTC. The encoded protein is CASSTPRNNEANVLTF.